This entry is about one TCR beta chain. Every donor gave ten milliliters of peripheral blood. Total RNA was isolated from each sample in quantities of at least 5 micrograms. This sample is drawn from a study of blood T cells in healthy people across ages. Losses at the gene ends were 1 base for V and 6 bases for J; bases not matched to a gene: 5. This CDR3 has 14 amino acids. Germline lookup yields CDR1 SGHVS and CDR2 FQNEAQ. Alongside a J-beta primer mix, a sample-barcoded 5' primer served in a second PCR lasting about 7 to 12 cycles. TCRdb reprocessed the 5' RACE reads via MiXCR and lists one record per CDR3 protein. The sample contains about 680,000 distinct CDR3 sequences, more than 40% of which appear only once.

The sequence was obtained from a woman aged 55-70 years in good health. The chain carries TRBV7-8 and TRBJ2-7; 8 nucleotides line up with TRBD2. Source material: blood. Here the CDR3 reads CASSLDGRAREQYF. The CDR3 nucleotides read TGTGCCAGCAGCTTAGACGGGAGGGCCCGCGAGCAGTACTTC.